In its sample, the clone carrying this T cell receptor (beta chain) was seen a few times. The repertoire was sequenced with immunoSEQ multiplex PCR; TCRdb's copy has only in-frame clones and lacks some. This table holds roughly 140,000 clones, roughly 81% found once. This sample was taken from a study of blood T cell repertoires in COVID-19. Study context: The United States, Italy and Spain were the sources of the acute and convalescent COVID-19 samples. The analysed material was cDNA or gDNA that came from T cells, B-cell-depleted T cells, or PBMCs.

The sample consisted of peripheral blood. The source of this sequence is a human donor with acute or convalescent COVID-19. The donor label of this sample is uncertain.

The CDR3 here is CASSVEGSGAYNEQFF. CDR3 nucleotides: TGTGCCAGCAGCGTAGAAGGGAGCGGGGCATACAATGAGCAGTTCTTC. This chain joins TRBV9 and TRBJ2-1; 7 nucleotides line up with TRBD2. The CDR3 loop spans 16 amino acids. After removal of 0 bases from V and 4 bases from J, the junction contained 7 bases not matched to a gene. Germline lookup yields CDR1 SGDLS and CDR2 YYNGEE.